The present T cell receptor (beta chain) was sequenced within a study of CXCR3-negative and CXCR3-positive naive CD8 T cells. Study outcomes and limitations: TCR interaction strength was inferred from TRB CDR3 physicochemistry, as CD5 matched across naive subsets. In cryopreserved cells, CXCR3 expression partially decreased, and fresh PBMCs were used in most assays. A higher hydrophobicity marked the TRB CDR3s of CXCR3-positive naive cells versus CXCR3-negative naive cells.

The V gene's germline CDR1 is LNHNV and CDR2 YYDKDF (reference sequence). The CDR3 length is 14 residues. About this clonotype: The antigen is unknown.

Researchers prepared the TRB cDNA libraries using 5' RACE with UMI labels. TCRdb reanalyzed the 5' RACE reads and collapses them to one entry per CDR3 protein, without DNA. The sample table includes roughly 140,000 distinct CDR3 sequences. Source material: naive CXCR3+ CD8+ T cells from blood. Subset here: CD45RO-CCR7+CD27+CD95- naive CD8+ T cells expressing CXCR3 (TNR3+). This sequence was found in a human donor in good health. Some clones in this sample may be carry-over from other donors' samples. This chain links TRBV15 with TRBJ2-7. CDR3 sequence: CATSRVIVTSEQYF.